These 21 T cell receptor beta chains were all obtained from the same sample, sequenced in a study of blood T cell repertoires in COVID-19. Clones were sequenced by immunoSEQ multiplex PCR, and TCRdb holds only the in-frame ones, with some missing. The sample holds tens of thousands of clones, around four fifths seen once. Sequencing used peripheral blood. These receptor sequences come from a human donor in a cohort sampled during active COVID-19.

The chain has TRBV6-1 and TRBJ2-6; a possible D gene is TRBD2 (5 bases). Germline V gene lookup returns CDR1 MNHNS and CDR2 SASEGT. The CDR3 covers 18 residues. V was cut by 2 bases and J by 0 bases, with 14 bases left in between. CDR3 in DNA: TGTGCCAGCAGTGAAAGGGCAGCCAGCGGCTCTGGGGCCAACGTCCTGACTTTC. Translated: CASSERAASGSGANVLTF.

The J gene is TRBJ2-2, the V gene TRBV7-8; 13 bases fit TRBD2. This CDR3 has 19 amino acids. Germline-derived CDR1 and CDR2 are SGHVS and FQNEAQ. The junction had 10 bases not matched to a gene; V was cut back by 0 bases and J by 6 bases. CDR3 nucleotide sequence: TGTGCCAGCAGCTTAGCGCGGGCCAGGACTAGCGGGGGTTCCGGGGAGCTGTTTTTT. Translation: CASSLARARTSGGSGELFF. Based on the CDR3 plus reference TRBV7-8 and TRBJ2-2, the full variable domain is GAGVSQSPRYKVAKRGQDVALRCDPISGHVSLFWYQQALGQGPEFLTYFQNEAQLDKSGLPSDRFFAERPEGSVSTLKIQRTQQEDSAVYLCASSLARARTSGGSGELFFGEGSRLTVL.

The chain is built from TRBV7-2 and TRBJ2-1; the match to TRBD2 covers 7 bases. The J segment lost 5 bases and the V segment lost 3 bases, leaving 4 bases of the junction unmatched. Germline-derived CDR1 and CDR2 are SGHTA and FQGNSA. The CDR3 is 14 residues long. The CDR3 here is CASSLGGSDNEQFF. CDR3 coding DNA: TGTGCCAGCAGCTTGGGAGGGTCGGACAATGAGCAGTTCTTC.

The genes are TRBV2 and TRBJ1-1; D possibly corresponds to TRBD1 (5 bases). The ends were cut back, 4 bases at V and 6 bases at J, with 15 bases in the middle. The CDR3 runs 14 residues. The V gene's germline CDR1 is SNHLY and CDR2 FYNNEI. CDR3 protein: CASSVTRGMSEAFF. In DNA form, the CDR3 reads TGTGCCAGCAGTGTAACCCGGGGGATGTCTGAAGCTTTCTTT.

This chain links TRBV5-4 with TRBJ1-3; D possibly corresponds to TRBD1 (5 bases). V was trimmed by 2 bases and J by 0 bases, leaving 9 bases between them. Germline CDR1 and CDR2: SGHNT and YYREEE (reference sequence). This CDR3 is 15 amino acids long. The CDR3 region is CASSFGGTSGNTIYF. The CDR3 DNA reads TGTGCCAGCAGCTTCGGGGGAACCTCTGGAAACACCATATATTTT.

This clone has only a few counts. The rearrangement links TRBV24-1 to TRBJ1-2; D is perhaps TRBD1 (6 bases). The V end was cut by 3 bases, the J end by 8 bases, with 9 bases between. The germline V gene has CDR1 KGHDR and CDR2 SFDVKD. The length of the CDR3 is 12 residues. The CDR3 region is CATSDPGEGYTF. The CDR3 DNA reads as TGTGCCACCAGTGATCCAGGGGAGGGCTACACCTTC.

This chain links TRBV6-5 with TRBJ1-2; no clear D gene. In germline, CDR1 is MNHEY, CDR2 SVGAGI. The CDR3 is made up of 12 amino acids. The V gene lost 6 bases and the J gene lost 2 bases, with 7 bases spanning the gap. The CDR3 region is CASRRLNYGYTF. CDR3 nucleotide sequence: TGTGCCAGCAGAAGACTAAACTATGGCTACACCTTC.

This clone appeared a single time. This chain links TRBV4-1 with TRBJ2-2; 10 bases match TRBD1. Germline loops: CDR1 MGHRA, CDR2 YSYEKL. The CDR3 runs to 15 residues. The junction had 5 bases not matched to a gene; V was cut back by 4 bases and J by 6 bases. CDR3 nucleotides: TGCGCCAGCAGCCTCCGGGACAGGGGAGCCGGGGAGCTGTTTTTT. This translates into CASSLRDRGAGELFF.

The rearrangement links TRBV3-1 (or the pseudogene TRBV3-2) to TRBJ2-5; no clear D gene. The CDR3 is made up of 14 amino acids. Trimming stripped 0 bases from V and 5 bases from J, with 10 bases between. CDR1 LGHDT and CDR2 YNNKEL come from the germline V gene (reference sequence). CDR3 DNA sequence: TGTGCCAGCAGCCAAGATATTAGAGGCGAGACCCAGTACTTC. This gives the protein CASSQDIRGETQYF.

The J gene is TRBJ2-1, the V gene TRBV19; the match to TRBD2 covers 9 bases. J gave up 2 bases and V 3 bases, and 2 bases lay outside the gene matches. The CDR3 is 15 residues long. CDR1 LNHDA and CDR2 SQIVND come from the germline V gene (reference sequence). The CDR3 DNA is TGTGCCAGTAGTATTCGCGGGGGGGCCTACAATGAGCAGTTCTTC. It is translated as CASSIRGGAYNEQFF.

The CDR3 sequence: CASSPRTGGDNSPLHF. The CDR3 DNA follows: TGTGCCAGCAGCCCACGGACAGGGGGGGATAATTCACCCCTCCACTTT. The chain carries TRBV13 and TRBJ1-6; 10 positions match TRBD1. The CDR3 sequence is 16 residues long. Germline CDR1 reads PRHDT; CDR2 reads FYEKMQ (reference sequence). V was clipped by 5 bases and J by 5 bases; unmatched bases: 6.

This chain connects TRBV9 to TRBJ2-3, with 8 bases fitting TRBD2. Germline assignment: CDR1 SGDLS and CDR2 YYNGEE. CDR3 length: 15 residues. V dropped 0 bases and J dropped 3; count of bases not matched to a gene: 3. The CDR3 DNA sequence: TGTGCCAGCAGCGTAGCCGGGACTAGGACAGATACGCAGTATTTT. This codes for CASSVAGTRTDTQYF.

V and J are TRBV19 and TRBJ2-6; D is possibly TRBD1 (5 bases). The CDR3 is made up of 18 amino acids. The V and J ends lost 3 bases and 2 bases respectively, with 17 bases between them. The germline CDR1 and CDR2 sequences are LNHDA and SQIVND (reference sequence). The CDR3 sequence is CASSMRYQGRAGANVLTF. The DNA for the CDR3 is TGTGCCAGTAGTATGCGCTACCAGGGAAGGGCTGGGGCCAACGTCCTGACTTTC.

The rearrangement joins TRBV11-2 to TRBJ1-1; TRBD1 matches 8 bases. This CDR3 comprises 11 residues. Germline lookup yields CDR1 SGHAT and CDR2 FQNNGV. V lost 4 bases to trimming and J lost 14 bases; unmatched junction nucleotides: 6. DNA for the CDR3: TGTGCCAGCAGCTCAGGCCAGGGGGCCTTCTTT. Protein sequence: CASSSGQGAFF. The variable domain in full, with the rest retrieved from reference TRBV11-2 and TRBJ1-1, is EAGVAQSPRYKIIEKRQSVAFWCNPISGHATLYWYQQILGQGPKLLIQFQNNGVVDDSQLPKDRFSAERLKGVDSTLKIQPAKLEDSAVYLCASSSGQGAFFGQGTRLTVV.

The V call is TRBV9, the J call TRBJ1-2; possible D gene TRBD1, 5 bases. Per the germline V gene, CDR1 is SGDLS and CDR2 is YYNGEE. The CDR3 extends over 16 amino acids. Trimming cost V 3 bases and J 2 bases, with 17 bases left between them. The CDR3 bases are TGTGCCAGCAGCGACTCCCTACTGACAGACAACTATGGCTACACCTTC. This translates into CASSDSLLTDNYGYTF.

V usage is TRBV12-3 or TRBV12-4 and J usage is TRBJ1-5; maybe TRBD1 (6 bases). The CDR3 covers 12 residues. The V gene lost 8 bases and the J gene lost 3 bases, with 8 bases spanning the gap. The CDR3 region is CASGDNNQPQHF. In DNA, the CDR3 is TGTGCCAGCGGGGACAACAATCAGCCCCAGCATTTT.

This clone appeared once. The chain combines TRBV4-1 with TRBJ2-1, with 13 nucleotides matching TRBD2. V shed 4 bases and J 8 bases; nucleotides not matched to a gene: 11. Germline V CDR1 and CDR2: MGHRA, YSYEKL. CDR3 length: 17 residues. CDR3 in DNA: TGCGCCAGCAGCCGAACTAGCGGGGGGGCGGAGAGGGATGAGCAGTTCTTC. The encoded protein is CASSRTSGGAERDEQFF.

The chain combines TRBV28 with TRBJ1-2, with 7 positions matching TRBD1. Germline loops: CDR1 MDHEN, CDR2 SYDVKM. The CDR3 spans 15 residues. V lost 6 bases, J lost 3 bases, and 10 bases stayed unmatched. The CDR3 DNA is TGTGCCAGCAGACGCCGGGACAGAAAAGACTATGGCTACACCTTC. Protein product: CASRRRDRKDYGYTF.

This chain links TRBV5-1 with TRBJ2-5; 9 nucleotides align to TRBD2. CDR3 length: 15 amino acids. Losses at the gene ends were 1 base for V and 3 bases for J; bases not matched to a gene: 4. Germline V lookup: CDR1 SGHRS, CDR2 YFSETQ. The CDR3 sequence is CASSLSSGGEETQYF. CDR3 nucleotide sequence: TGCGCCAGCAGCTTGAGTAGCGGGGGCGAAGAGACCCAGTACTTC.

This clone has just a few counts. The J gene is TRBJ1-2, the V gene TRBV10-3; 7 bases are shared with TRBD1. Unmatched junction bases numbered 10, after V lost 11 bases and J lost 7 bases. The CDR3 has 12 residues. Germline V gene data show CDR1 as ENHRY and CDR2 as SYGVKD. CDR3 bases: TGTGCCTCGACAGGGTCAACGGGTGGCTACACCTTC. It translates to CASTGSTGGYTF.

This clone was found a few times. J is TRBJ2-1 and V is TRBV7-7; 12 bases agree with TRBD2. Per germline, CDR1 SSHAT and CDR2 FNYEAQ (reference sequence). J lost 1 base, V lost 1 base, and 8 bases had no gene match. The length of the CDR3 is 19 residues. For the CDR3, the DNA is TGTGCCAGCAGCTTAGGGACTAGCGGGGCCCTAAAGTCCTACAATGAGCAGTTCTTC. Amino acids: CASSLGTSGALKSYNEQFF.